These 13 T cell receptor beta chains were sequenced from one sample in a study of T-cell memory formation after mild COVID-19. TCRdb itself ran the 5' RACE reads through MiXCR, one entry per CDR3 protein. Of about 350,000 distinct CDR3 sequences listed, roughly 13% are singletons. Sequencing input: PBMCs or a T cell subset sorted from them (not recorded which). These receptors came from a man in his late teens or twenties who had mild COVID-19 (a few samples of this study predate the infection). Cell type and time point are not known.

In its sample, this clonotype was seen a few times. The gene calls are TRBV11-2 and TRBJ2-3, with 7 bases matching TRBD2. Germline values: CDR1 SGHAT, CDR2 FQNNGV. The V gene end was trimmed by 3 bases and the J gene end by 9 bases; junction bases not matched to a gene: 9. The CDR3 length is 14 residues. CDR3 loop: CASSFERGARTQYF. CDR3 nucleotide sequence: TGTGCCAGCAGCTTCGAGCGGGGTGCGAGGACGCAGTATTTT. The full variable domain, completed using reference TRBV11-2 and TRBJ2-3, is EAGVAQSPRYKIIEKRQSVAFWCNPISGHATLYWYQQILGQGPKLLIQFQNNGVVDDSQLPKDRFSAERLKGVDSTLKIQPAKLEDSAVYLCASSFERGARTQYFGPGTRLTVL.

J is TRBJ2-5 and V is TRBV25-1; 7 bases align to TRBD2. CDR1 is MGHDK, CDR2 SYGVNS, per germline. V gave up 2 bases and J gave up 5 bases; unmatched junction bases: 8. This CDR3 is built from 15 residues. The CDR3 reads CASSEGVGEGETQYF. CDR3 nucleotides: TGTGCCAGCAGTGAAGGCGTAGGGGAGGGGGAGACCCAGTACTTC.

In this sample, this clonotype turned up a few times. The gene calls are TRBV6-2 or TRBV6-3 and TRBJ1-1, with D tentatively TRBD1 (5 bases). Germline CDR1 reads MNHEY; CDR2 reads SVGEGT. The CDR3 contains 13 residues. The germline V and J ends were trimmed by 6 bases and 5 bases, with 13 bases remaining between them. This CDR3 is CASRPGPPTEAFF. CDR3 in DNA: TGTGCCAGCAGACCGGGACCCCCGACTGAAGCTTTCTTT.

This rearrangement joins TRBV6-1 to TRBJ1-1; 9 nucleotides line up with TRBD1. V lost 6 bases to trimming and J lost 6 bases; unmatched junction nucleotides: 11. Germline loops: CDR1 MNHNS, CDR2 SASEGT. The CDR3 runs to 15 residues. The CDR3 here is CASSDPRQGEAEAFF. The CDR3 DNA sequence: TGTGCCAGCAGCGACCCCCGACAGGGGGAGGCTGAAGCTTTCTTT.

This clonotype was counted only a few times. The chain joins TRBV10-3 to TRBJ1-2, with D possibly matching TRBD1 (5 bases). With 10 bases removed from V and 4 bases from J, the gap between germline ends came to 16 bases. CDR3 size: 13 residues. The V gene's germline CDR1 is ENHRY and CDR2 SYGVKD. In DNA form, the CDR3 reads TGTGCCACCTACTATTTGGGGGGCTATGGCTACACCTTC. It codes for CATYYLGGYGYTF.

This clonotype has more than one count but fewer than ten. V is TRBV5-6 and J is TRBJ1-2; tentatively, D is TRBD1 (5 bases). This CDR3 contains 15 residues. Germline loops: CDR1 SGHDT, CDR2 YYEEEE. The V and J ends lost 1 base and 0 bases respectively, with 10 bases between them. For the CDR3, the DNA is TGTGCCAGCAGCTTGTGGGACCGCCCTAACTATGGCTACACCTTC. It is translated as CASSLWDRPNYGYTF. Filled out from reference TRBV5-6 and TRBJ1-2, the complete variable domain reads DAGVTQSPTHLIKTRGQQVTLRCSPKSGHDTVSWYQQALGQGPQFIFQYYEEEERQRGNFPDRFSGHQFPNYSSELNVNALLLGDSALYLCASSLWDRPNYGYTFGSGTRLTVV.

This clonotype was detected only a few times. The rearrangement uses TRBV10-3 and TRBJ2-7; a possible D gene is TRBD2 (6 bases). Between the trimmed V and J ends, which lost 0 bases and 3 bases, there was a span of 21 bases. CDR1 and CDR2 from the germline V gene are ENHRY and SYGVKD. The CDR3 is 18 amino acids. CDR3 bases: TGTGCCATCAGTGAGTCCACTTTCTTGGGGGGAACCCTCTACGAGCAGTACTTC. Its protein is CAISESTFLGGTLYEQYF.

The chain links TRBV7-9 to TRBJ1-1; D not resolved. Trimming left V 5 bases short and J 6 bases short, with 10 bases between. In germline, CDR1 is SEHNR, CDR2 FQNEAQ (reference sequence). The CDR3 runs 12 residues. The CDR3 DNA is TGTGCCAGCAGCCACGAGCCGTCTGAAGCTTTCTTT. Its protein product is CASSHEPSEAFF. The full variable domain, its missing parts supplied by reference TRBV7-9 and TRBJ1-1, is DTGVSQNPRHKITKRGQNVTFRCDPISEHNRLYWYRQTLGQGPEFLTYFQNEAQLEKSRLLSDRFSAERPKGSFSTLEIQRTEQGDSAMYLCASSHEPSEAFFGQGTRLTVV.

This clonotype was seen only a few times. The chain employs TRBV2 and TRBJ1-4, with 12 positions matching TRBD1. Unmatched junction bases numbered 4, after V lost 6 bases and J lost 8 bases. The CDR3 is 14 amino acids. Germline CDR1 reads SNHLY; CDR2 reads FYNNEI. CDR3 nucleotide sequence: TGTGCCAGCAGCGGGGACAGGGGGCGGGAAAAACTGTTTTTT. Its protein product is CASSGDRGREKLFF.

The chain joins TRBV29-1 to TRBJ2-1; a possible D gene is TRBD1 (6 bases). V shed 7 bases and J shed 0 bases, with 10 bases lying between them. CDR3 length: 13 residues. Germline loops: CDR1 SQVTM, CDR2 ANQGSEA. The CDR3 coding sequence is TGCAGCGGGACAGAGAGCTCCTACAATGAGCAGTTCTTC. Protein sequence: CSGTESSYNEQFF.

Here the CDR3 DNA reads TGTGCCAGCAGCAAAGAGGCTCCTGCGGGTCGAAACATTCAGTACTTC. It specifies CASSKEAPAGRNIQYF. The chain employs TRBV21-1 and TRBJ2-4; TRBD2 is taken as the D call from the table, unchecked against the DNA. TRBV21-1 is marked as a pseudogene. This CDR3 is built from 16 residues.

The V gene is TRBV4-2, the J gene TRBJ2-3, with unresolved D. Germline V lookup: CDR1 LGHNA, CDR2 YNFKEQ. This CDR3 contains 12 residues. Deletions cut 1 base from V and 9 bases from J, with 8 bases between. CDR3 sequence: CASSQAAPTQYF. CDR3 sequence (DNA): TGTGCCAGCAGCCAAGCCGCCCCAACGCAGTATTTT.

Only a few counts were recorded for this clonotype. The rearrangement links TRBV3-1 to TRBJ2-1, with a possible D match to TRBD1 (6 bases). Germline loops: CDR1 LGHDT, CDR2 YNNKEL (reference sequence). The ends were cut back, 1 base at V and 8 bases at J, with 9 bases in the middle. The CDR3 spans 13 residues. CDR3 DNA: TGTGCCAGCAGCCAAGTCAGGGGTGATGAGCAGTTCTTC. Its translation is CASSQVRGDEQFF.